Listed here is a single T cell receptor (beta chain). What this receptor recognizes is not known. Per-nucleotide qualities are absent, and no much larger clonotype sits a single base away. Healthy HIV-negative adults with no recently reported acute infections or vaccinations were included as donors. All donors were Caucasian adults living in Nashville, Tennessee, USA. CD4+ T cells were enriched through magnetic negative selection, after which naive cells were positively selected on CD45RA and the remaining negative fraction served as the memory subset. Blood was collected by leukapheresis, and PBMCs were isolated by Ficoll-Histopaque density gradient centrifugation and then cryopreserved in liquid nitrogen vapor phase. Purity and quantity of every magnetically sorted T cell population were checked by analytical flow cytometry. Genomic DNA was isolated from every sorted fraction and measured by UV absorbance on a Nanodrop 2000c.

This sample is drawn from a study of shared clonotypes between healthy human individuals (dated by TCRdb to the early 2020s). Regarding the complete study: The cohort included a few men and a couple of women between 18 and 49 years of age. The study deeply sequenced blood TCR repertoires of five healthy adults to estimate repertoire size and the extent of clonotype sharing between individuals. To increase sequencing depth and limit assay-specific biases, TCR repertoire library preparation and sequencing were carried out by different laboratories using diverse techniques. For each donor, three plates each were used for CD4 naive and CD4 memory, two plates were used for CD8 naive, and one plate was used for CD8 memory. Per donor, leukapheresis produced somewhere between about 0.85 and 8.9 billion PBMCs.

Using the deep immunoSEQ assay, multiplex PCR amplified TCR CDR3 regions from genomic DNA. Genomic DNA extracted from each cell subset was distributed evenly over all wells of several immunoSEQ 96-well plates, and each plate served as one replicate. For sorted subsets, each replicate PCR was loaded with around 200 ng genomic DNA, equivalent to 25,000 to 35,000 T cell genomes. The purified libraries were quantified using a Qubit 3.0 fluorometer, sized with a Bioanalyzer 2100, and then quantified again using the KAPA Library Quantification kit. Every immunoSEQ 96-well plate was sequenced on a dedicated single-read 150-cycle Illumina NextSeq 550 flow cell. The source study handled its data this way. Because only junctional sequences without quality scores were contained in the immunoSEQ output, filtering matching that applied to full-length reads could not be performed. To assign V/J genes and CDR3, sequences were annotated against IMGT germline references using PyIR, a Python wrapper for IgBLAST v1.9. Reads were removed for weak V/J assignments (E-value above 1e-6), missing CDR3, stop codons, out-of-frame junctions, or ambiguous translated residues. A V3J clonotype was defined by an identical inferred V gene, J gene, and CDR3 amino acid sequence. Percentage overlap between repertoires was computed as shared unique clonotypes divided by the size of the smaller repertoire. Three approaches were used to assess repertoire richness: RTK rarefaction, the Chao1 estimator, and Recon v2.1 estimates of unobserved clonotypes. Generation probabilities for all TCRbeta clonotypes obtained by the gDNA method from a handful of donors were computed using OLGA. Entries here come from immuneACCESS through TCRdb and include only in-frame sequences with V and J called. Some clones fail to appear in such tables; in the studies checked, an unresolved V gene covers under half of the shortfall, and the cause of the remainder is unknown. D and trimming were read from the DNA, whereas the V and J calls and clone size are those reported in that table. Present in this sample are about 2.3 million clones, more than 85% of which were seen just once. Roughly 0.36% of the sample is taken by the ten largest.

The V end loses 0 bases and the J end loses 6 bases, and a stretch of 12 bases separates them. The CDR3 runs 14 amino acids, cysteine and phenylalanine included. The only DNA kept is the CDR3, 42 bases in frame from the first base. Sequences MNHEY (CDR1) and SVGAGI (CDR2) are obtained from the germline V gene. The paper's findings and limits, for the study overall: Across four donors, approximately 5% of naive CD4, around 3.3% of naive CD8, roughly 2.2% of memory CD4, and around 0.4% of memory CD8 clonotypes were shared. Higher generation probabilities were observed for clonotypes shared by all four sorted-subset donors than for non-shared clonotypes. Because the study included a small number of donors, the genetic and exposure-history diversity represented was limited. Incomplete sequencing was indicated by rarefaction of sorted-subset datasets, despite the large sequencing depth. Estimated clonotype richness was generally larger for naive than for memory subsets. Pairwise subsampling led to the expectation that sequencing depth would affect the degree of clonotype sharing among donors. Sampling was restricted to blood, and TCR repertoires in tissue are likely to differ from TCR repertoires in blood.

This chain is built from TRBV6-5 and TRBJ2-7; the D gene is possibly TRBD2, with 5 bases matching. The sequenced material came from naive CD4+ T cells from PBMCs. In the paper's terms, the cell subset or site label means: CD45RA+ positively selected. The sequence was collected from a man younger than 35 in good health. Some clones in this sample may be carry-over from other donors' samples. The sequenced DNA is TGTGCCAGCAGTTACTCGAGGGATTTGGGCGAGCAGTACTTC. The resulting protein is CASSYSRDLGEQYF.